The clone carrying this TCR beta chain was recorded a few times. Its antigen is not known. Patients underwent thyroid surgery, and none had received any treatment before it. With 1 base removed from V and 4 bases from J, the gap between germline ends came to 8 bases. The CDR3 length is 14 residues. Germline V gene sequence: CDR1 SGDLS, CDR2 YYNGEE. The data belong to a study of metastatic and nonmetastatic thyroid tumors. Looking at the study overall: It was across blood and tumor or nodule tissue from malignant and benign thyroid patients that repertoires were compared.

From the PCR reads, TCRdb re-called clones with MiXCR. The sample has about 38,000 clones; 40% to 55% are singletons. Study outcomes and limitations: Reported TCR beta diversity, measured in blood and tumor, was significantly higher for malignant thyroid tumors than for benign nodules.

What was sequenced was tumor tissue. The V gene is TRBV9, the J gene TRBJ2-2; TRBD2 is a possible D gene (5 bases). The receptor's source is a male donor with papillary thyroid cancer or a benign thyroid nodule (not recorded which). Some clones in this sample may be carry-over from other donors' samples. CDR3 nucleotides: TGTGCCAGCAGCGTAAGAAGCGGCACCGGGGAGCTGTTTTTT. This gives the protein CASSVRSGTGELFF.